What follows are 2 T cell receptor beta chains derived from one specimen sequenced in a study of Graves' ophthalmopathy and Graves' hyperthyroidism. Transcripts of RNA were the source for amplifying TCR beta CDR3 regions. Following a first-round RT-PCR that used HTBI primers, a second-round multiplex PCR was carried out. TCRdb processed the multiplex PCR reads anew with MiXCR; each CDR3 protein has one entry. The data contain about half a million distinct CDR3 sequences, roughly 14% of them singletons. The sequencing input was blood. All receptors come from a woman aged 30 to 39 with Graves' ophthalmopathy.

This clonotype was observed many times. The chain recombines TRBV29-1 with TRBJ2-7, with D perhaps being TRBD1 or TRBD2 (5 bases each). Trimming left V 3 bases short and J 2 bases short, with 14 bases between. Germline-derived CDR1 and CDR2 are SQVTM and ANQGSEA. The CDR3 is 14 amino acids. The CDR3: CSVDRAGLAYEQYF. The DNA of the CDR3 is TGCAGCGTTGACAGGGCGGGCTTAGCCTACGAGCAGTACTTC.

This chain joins TRBV27 and TRBJ1-1; possibly TRBD1 for D (5 bases). Trimming cost V 5 bases and J 7 bases, with 17 bases left between them. Germline CDR1 and CDR2: MNHEY and SMNVEV (reference sequence). The CDR3 has 14 amino acids. As DNA, the CDR3 is TGTGCCAGCAGTATAACCTGGGACGGCCGTGAAGCTTTCTTT. Amino acid sequence: CASSITWDGREAFF.